This TCR beta chain is drawn from a study of blood T cell repertoires in COVID-19. Sequencing was performed with immunoSEQ multiplex PCR; in TCRdb, only in-frame clones are kept and a portion is missing. The sample gives some 300,000 clones, approximately 86% of which show up once; around 1.4% is in the top ten. Germline assignment: CDR1 WNHNN and CDR2 SYGVQD (reference sequence). There are 17 residues in the CDR3. After removal of 6 bases from V and 5 bases from J, the junction contained 12 bases not matched to a gene. This rearrangement joins TRBV10-1 to TRBJ2-1; 11 bases line up with TRBD2. The source of this sequence is a man aged 65 to 85 with acute or convalescent COVID-19. The sample comprised peripheral blood. This CDR3 is CASSGVLAGGGNNEQFF. For the CDR3, the DNA is TGCGCCAGCAGCGGAGTTCTAGCGGGAGGCGGGAACAATGAGCAGTTCTTC.